This T cell receptor beta chain was identified during a study of T cell changes during pregnancy in multiple sclerosis. CDR1 and CDR2 from the germline V gene are SEHNR and FQNEAQ (reference sequence). The CDR3 runs 16 residues. Losses at the gene ends were 1 base for V and 5 bases for J; bases not matched to a gene: 6. The protocol was immunoSEQ multiplex PCR, while the TCRdb copy is restricted to in-frame clones and leaves out a portion. The sample includes approximately 60,000 clones, 90% to 95% of them seen just once. The receptor comes from a female donor with multiple sclerosis, enrolled in a pregnancy study. The chain couples TRBV7-9 to TRBJ2-1, with TRBD1 identical over 9 bases. The specimen comprised CD8+ T cells from peripheral blood mononuclear cells, sampled in the second trimester of pregnancy. The CDR3, as DNA: TGTGCCAGCAGCTTAGATCTCGGACAGGGGCACAATGAGCAGTTCTTC. It translates to CASSLDLGQGHNEQFF.